Below are 23 T cell receptor beta chains sequenced from a single sample in a study of PD-L1 blockade in urothelial cancer. Assay used: immunoSEQ multiplex PCR; TCRdb lists only in-frame clones, some missing. Of around 1,800 clones listed, around 37% are singletons. Sample: tumor tissue, taken before atezolizumab (anti-PD-L1) treatment. The receptor source for this set is a middle-aged man with urothelial cancer.

J is TRBJ2-3 and V is TRBV13, with D perhaps matching TRBD2 (6 bases). V was cut by 6 bases and J by 2 bases, with 15 bases left in between. The CDR3 has 15 amino acids. Germline V gives CDR1 PRHDT, CDR2 FYEKMQ (reference sequence). The CDR3 sequence: CASRRIAENTDTQYF. DNA for the CDR3: TGTGCCAGCAGACGCATAGCGGAGAACACAGATACGCAGTATTTT.

CDR3 region: CASSPPGGRNTEAFF. In DNA form, the CDR3 reads TGTGCCAGCAGCCCACCGGGGGGCCGGAACACTGAAGCTTTCTTT. V and J are TRBV28 and TRBJ1-1; tentatively, D is TRBD1 (6 bases). Germline V CDR1 and CDR2: MDHEN, SYDVKM. This CDR3 has 15 amino acids. Trimming stripped 6 bases from V and 1 base from J, with 15 bases between.

The genes are TRBV28 and TRBJ2-5; TRBD1 aligns across 9 bases. Germline CDR1 reads MDHEN; CDR2 reads SYDVKM. V lost 5 bases, J lost 5 bases, and 12 bases stayed unmatched. CDR3 length equals 16 residues. The CDR3 loop is CASSLKGTGYRETQYF. CDR3 nucleotides: TGTGCCAGCAGTCTAAAAGGGACAGGGTACAGGGAGACCCAGTACTTC.

V gene TRBV6-8 combines with J gene TRBJ1-1; no firm D call. CDR3 length: 13 residues. Trimming took 6 bases from V and 0 from J, leaving 8 bases between them. CDR1 and CDR2 (germline): MNHGY, SAAAGT. DNA for the CDR3: TGTGCCAGCAGCGGTAACATGAACACTGAAGCTTTCTTT. Translated, it gives CASSGNMNTEAFF.

This clone is medium-sized (0.01 to 0.1%). The chain couples TRBV11-3 to TRBJ2-5, with D tentatively TRBD2 (5 bases). Trimming removed 2 bases at V and 5 bases at J, with 18 bases between. The CDR3 has 16 amino acids. Germline loops: CDR1 SGHNT, CDR2 YENEEA. CDR3 protein: CASSLNPGSQRETQYF. The CDR3 coding sequence is TGTGCCAGCAGCTTAAATCCTGGCTCCCAGCGGGAGACCCAGTACTTC.

This clone occurred a few times. The chain couples TRBV28 to TRBJ1-6; D gene unclear. There are 12 residues in the CDR3. V was trimmed by 5 bases and J by 8 bases, leaving 7 bases between them. Germline values: CDR1 MDHEN, CDR2 SYDVKM. In DNA form, the CDR3 reads TGTGCCAGCAGTCCACGGGATTCACCCCTCCACTTT. Translating it yields CASSPRDSPLHF.

The CDR3 DNA sequence: TGTGCCAGTAGTAGCCCTTTCAGGGTGACGGCTGAAGCTTTCTTT. As protein: CASSSPFRVTAEAFF. J is TRBJ1-1 and V is TRBV19, with a possible D match to TRBD1 (5 bases). Per germline, CDR1 LNHDA and CDR2 SQIVND (reference sequence). The CDR3 spans 15 residues. With 4 bases removed from V and 6 bases from J, the gap between germline ends came to 18 bases.

The chain links TRBV11-3 to TRBJ2-5; the match to TRBD1 covers 12 bases. Per germline, CDR1 SGHNT and CDR2 YENEEA. The CDR3 contains 15 residues. Germline trimming cut 5 bases from V and 4 bases from J; bases unmatched to any gene: 5. CDR3 protein: CASSHRDRGRETQYF. The CDR3 DNA is TGTGCCAGCAGCCACAGGGACAGGGGGCGAGAGACCCAGTACTTC.

The chain is built from TRBV2 and TRBJ2-3; weak D call: TRBD2 (5 bases). Per the germline V gene, CDR1 is SNHLY and CDR2 is FYNNEI. Trimming took off 11 bases at V and 2 bases at J, with 17 bases between the two ends. This CDR3 comprises 14 residues. Here the CDR3 reads CAGSSFPFTDTQYF. The CDR3 DNA follows: TGTGCCGGGTCTAGCTTCCCCTTCACAGATACGCAGTATTTT.

This chain joins TRBV30 and TRBJ1-6; TRBD1 matches 9 bases. Germline V gene sequence: CDR1 GTSNPN, CDR2 SVGIG (reference sequence). The junction had 8 bases not matched to a gene; V was cut back by 2 bases and J by 12 bases. CDR3 length: 14 residues. The CDR3 loop is CAWSPGQGSVPLHF. CDR3 DNA sequence: TGTGCCTGGAGTCCGGGACAGGGTTCGGTACCCCTCCACTTT. The full variable domain, its missing parts supplied by reference TRBV30 and TRBJ1-6, is SQTIHQWPATLVQPVGSPLSLECTVEGTSNPNLYWYRQAAGRGLQLLFYSVGIGQISSEVPQNLSASRPQDRQFILSSKKLLLSDSGFYLCAWSPGQGSVPLHFGNGTRLTVT.

This clone came up a few times. The rearrangement uses TRBV6-8 and TRBJ1-1; a possible D gene is TRBD1 (6 bases). CDR3 length: 14 amino acids. V lost 5 bases and J lost 3, with 13 bases in between. Germline V lookup: CDR1 MNHGY, CDR2 SAAAGT. The CDR3 coding sequence is TGTGCCAGCAGTGTGACAGGAGGGGACACTGAAGCTTTCTTT. Translation gives CASSVTGGDTEAFF.

The chain combines TRBV19 with TRBJ1-2; no firm D call. The CDR3 sequence is 14 residues long. Per germline, CDR1 LNHDA and CDR2 SQIVND (reference sequence). Trimming took off 1 base at V and 1 base at J, with 7 bases between the two ends. The DNA of the CDR3 is TGTGCCAGTAGTATAGGGAGACTTAACTATGGCTACACCTTC. It is translated as CASSIGRLNYGYTF.

The V call is TRBV14, the J call TRBJ2-1, with D perhaps TRBD1 (6 bases). The CDR3 contains 16 residues. Germline values: CDR1 SGHDN, CDR2 FVKESK. Trimming removed 1 base from V and 3 bases from J, with 13 bases in between. CDR3 protein: CASSQAGSGVYNEQFF. CDR3 bases: TGTGCCAGCAGCCAAGCCGGGTCAGGGGTCTACAATGAGCAGTTCTTC.

This clone was picked up a small number of times. The V and J genes are TRBV6-8 and TRBJ2-7; 11 bases line up with TRBD1. CDR3 length equals 15 residues. Germline V lookup: CDR1 MNHGY, CDR2 SAAAGT. The trim removed 4 bases at V and 7 bases at J, leaving 9 bases unmatched. CDR3 protein: CASSSTGQGVGEQYF. The CDR3 nucleotides read TGTGCCAGCAGTTCAACGGGACAGGGGGTTGGGGAGCAGTACTTC.

The V and J genes are TRBV18 and TRBJ2-7; 8 bases are shared with TRBD1. The CDR3 totals 13 residues. Trimming at V came to 6 bases and at J to 1 base, leaving 2 bases not matched to a gene. The germline V gene has CDR1 KGHSH and CDR2 LQKENI. The CDR3 DNA is TGTGCCAGCTCCCGGGACAGGTCCTACGAGCAGTACTTC. Translating gives CASSRDRSYEQYF.

There are a few counts of this clone. This chain links TRBV6-8 with TRBJ2-1, with TRBD2 identical over 14 bases. This CDR3 comprises 20 residues. V trimming: 6 bases; J trimming: 0 bases; junction bases outside the gene matches: 13. CDR1 is MNHGY and CDR2 is SAAAGT in the germline V gene. For the CDR3, the DNA is TGTGCCAGCAGCCTAGGGACTAGCGGGAGACTTCCGAGCTCCTACAATGAGCAGTTCTTC. Protein sequence: CASSLGTSGRLPSSYNEQFF.

Relative to its sample, this clone is medium-sized. The genes are TRBV11-3 and TRBJ2-1; no firm D call. Trimming stripped 2 bases from V and 2 bases from J, with 7 bases between. Germline V CDR1 and CDR2: SGHNT, YENEEA. The CDR3 runs 14 residues. The CDR3 DNA is TGTGCCAGCAGCTTAAAGGGCACCTACAATGAGCAGTTCTTC. Amino acids: CASSLKGTYNEQFF.

This clone is classed as medium-sized. The genes are TRBV9 and TRBJ2-2, with 10 bases identical to TRBD2. In germline, CDR1 is SGDLS, CDR2 YYNGEE. This CDR3 spans 16 amino acids. The junction had 7 bases not matched to a gene; V was cut back by 2 bases and J by 6 bases. The CDR3: CASSVSSGRIPGELFF. In DNA form, the CDR3 reads TGTGCCAGCAGCGTGTCTAGCGGGAGAATTCCCGGGGAGCTGTTTTTT.

The chain combines TRBV2 with TRBJ1-2; TRBD1 is a possible D gene (6 bases). The CDR3 consists of 14 residues. CDR1 and CDR2 (germline): SNHLY, FYNNEI. Trimming shortened V by 6 bases and J by 4 bases, and 15 bases separated the two germline ends. The CDR3 DNA sequence: TGTGCCAGCAGGAAGGGGGACCAGGGCTATGGCTACACCTTC. As protein: CASRKGDQGYGYTF.

The chain employs TRBV6-8 and TRBJ1-5; tentative D call: TRBD1 (6 bases). Trimming took 10 bases from V and 6 from J, leaving 16 bases between them. Germline-derived CDR1 and CDR2 are MNHGY and SAAAGT. This CDR3 comprises 13 residues. The CDR3 spells CAISIGGPQPQHF. The CDR3, as DNA: TGTGCCATTTCGATCGGGGGGCCTCAGCCCCAGCATTTT.

The chain uses TRBV12-5 and TRBJ1-1, with 10 bases fitting TRBD1. Germline V gene data show CDR1 as LGHNT and CDR2 as FRNRAP. Unmatched junction bases numbered 6, after V lost 6 bases and J lost 5 bases. This CDR3 spans 14 amino acids. The CDR3 loop reads CASGPGQGRTEAFF. The CDR3 DNA is TGTGCTAGTGGCCCGGGACAGGGGAGGACTGAAGCTTTCTTT.

V gene TRBV14 combines with J gene TRBJ1-1; tentative D call: TRBD1 (6 bases). Trimming took off 4 bases at V and 5 bases at J, with 17 bases between the two ends. The CDR3 consists of 15 residues. From germline, CDR1 is SGHDN and CDR2 FVKESK. Here the CDR3 reads CASSPLGGGLTEAFF. The CDR3 coding sequence is TGTGCCAGCAGCCCCCTCGGTGGGGGCCTGACTGAAGCTTTCTTT. The full variable domain, rest sourced from reference TRBV14 and TRBJ1-1, is EAGVTQFPSHSVIEKGQTVTLRCDPISGHDNLYWYRRVMGKEIKFLLHFVKESKQDESGMPNNRFLAERTGGTYSTLKVQPAELEDSGVYFCASSPLGGGLTEAFFGQGTRLTVV.

The chain couples TRBV18 to TRBJ2-7; 7 bases are a match to TRBD1. With 4 bases clipped from V and 4 bases from J, the junction kept 4 bases outside the gene matches. CDR3 length: 13 residues. Germline CDR1 KGHSH, CDR2 LQKENI. The CDR3 spells CASSLRGPYEQYF. The CDR3 coding sequence is TGTGCCAGCTCACTAAGGGGGCCTTACGAGCAGTACTTC.